This is a list of T cell receptor beta chains from one sample in a study of T cell responses to AZD1222 COVID-19 vaccine. Sequencing was performed with immunoSEQ multiplex PCR; in TCRdb, only in-frame clones are kept and a portion is missing. The sample shows under 150,000 clones, over 75% of them seen only once. The material sequenced was peripheral blood, taken on day 0 of MenACWY control vaccination. Receptors originate from an adult in good health. CDR3s include the opening cysteine and the closing phenylalanine or tryptophan. The D gene is left open where the match is weak. Size tells how often a clone was seen (once, few, many) or the class of an expanded clone, and some rows leave it out.

size	D	V	J	DNA	CDR3
-	TRBD1	TRBV6-5	TRBJ1-1	TGTGCCAACACCCCAAGGGGGCGAGGCACTGAAGCTTTCTTT	CANTPRGRGTEAFF
-	TRBD1	TRBV6-5	TRBJ1-2	TGTGCCAGCAGGCGGACAGGATATGGCTACACCTTC	CASRRTGYGYTF
-	TRBD1	TRBV5-1	TRBJ1-1	TGCGCCAGCAGCACAATGGGACAGGGACGGACTGAAGCTTTCTTT	CASSTMGQGRTEAFF
-	-	TRBV6-5	TRBJ1-5	TGTGCCAGCAGTTACTCTGGCAGGGTCAATCAGCCCCAGCATTTT	CASSYSGRVNQPQHF
few	TRBD1	TRBV7-8	TRBJ1-5	TGTGCCAGCAGCCCCCGGGACAGGGGCTTCAATCAGCCCCAGCATTTT	CASSPRDRGFNQPQHF
-	-	TRBV10-3	TRBJ1-1	TGTGCCATCAGAGGAGCAGTGAACACTGAAGCTTTCTTT	CAIRGAVNTEAFF
-	-	TRBV3-1/TRBV3-2	TRBJ2-3	TGTGCCAGCAGCCAAGATATCCACAACACAGATACGCAGTATTTT	CASSQDIHNTDTQYF
-	-	TRBV19	TRBJ2-1	TGTGCCAGTAGTATCAGGGTGGCCTACAATGAGCAGTTCTTC	CASSIRVAYNEQFF
-	-	TRBV6-5	TRBJ1-1	TGTGCCAGCAGCCAGACCTGGACAGTCACTGAAGCTTTCTTT	CASSQTWTVTEAFF
-	-	TRBV5-1	TRBJ2-7	TGCGCCAGCAGCTTGACAGGGCAAGCCTACGAGCAGTACTTC	CASSLTGQAYEQYF
-	-	TRBV2	TRBJ2-7	TGTGCCAGCAGACGGGACGGACCTAACTACGAGCAGTACTTC	CASRRDGPNYEQYF
-	TRBD2	TRBV28	TRBJ2-7	TGTGCCAGCAGTTCCTATGGGGGGGGGAGGCTCCTCGAGCAGTACTTC	CASSSYGGGRLLEQYF
-	-	TRBV5-6	TRBJ2-3	TGTGCCAGCAGCTTGGACGGGAGTGGGGCAGATACGCAGTATTTT	CASSLDGSGADTQYF
-	-	TRBV6-4	TRBJ1-1	TGTGCCAGCAGTGACTCCCCGAACACTGAAGCTTTCTTT	CASSDSPNTEAFF
-	-	TRBV9	TRBJ2-3	TGTGCCAGCAGCGTGGGAGATACGCAGTATTTT	CASSVGDTQYF
few	-	TRBV4-1	TRBJ2-7	TGCGCCAGCAGCCCGACTACGCGATGGAGCTCCTACGAGCAGTACTTC	CASSPTTRWSSYEQYF
-	TRBD1	TRBV2	TRBJ1-4	TGTGCCAGCAGTCAGGACAGGGGGCGGGAAAAACTGTTTTTT	CASSQDRGREKLFF
-	TRBD1	TRBV30	TRBJ1-1	TGTGCCTGGTTAGGGACAGGGGGTTTCTCCTCCACTGAAGCTTTCTTT	CAWLGTGGFSSTEAFF
-	-	TRBV20-1	TRBJ1-4	TGCAATCCCTTAGGCGGGGAAAAACTGTTTTTT	CNPLGGEKLFF
-	TRBD1	TRBV18	TRBJ1-5	TGTGCCAGCTCAATAGACAGGGGAGGCCCCCAGCATTTT	CASSIDRGGPQHF
once	-	TRBV9	TRBJ2-2	TGTGCCAGCAGCGTAAGCGGGAACACCGGGGAGCTGTTTTTT	CASSVSGNTGELFF
-	TRBD2	TRBV18	TRBJ2-3	TGTGCCAGCTCACCACTCGGGAGGACAGATACGCAGTATTTT	CASSPLGRTDTQYF
-	TRBD1	TRBV24-1	TRBJ2-3	TGTGCCACCAGTGTCTGGGACAGCGTTGGAGATACGCAGTATTTT	CATSVWDSVGDTQYF
-	TRBD1	TRBV6-5	TRBJ1-1	TGTGCCAGCAGCAAAACAGGGGGAAGGAACACTGAAGCTTTCTTT	CASSKTGGRNTEAFF
-	TRBD2	TRBV6-5	TRBJ2-1	TGTGCCAGCAGGGTCACGGGAGGGGGGAATGAGCAGTTCTTC	CASRVTGGGNEQFF
-	TRBD2	TRBV7-9	TRBJ2-7	TGTGCCAGCAGCATGACTAGCGGGAGTAACGAGCAGTACTTC	CASSMTSGSNEQYF